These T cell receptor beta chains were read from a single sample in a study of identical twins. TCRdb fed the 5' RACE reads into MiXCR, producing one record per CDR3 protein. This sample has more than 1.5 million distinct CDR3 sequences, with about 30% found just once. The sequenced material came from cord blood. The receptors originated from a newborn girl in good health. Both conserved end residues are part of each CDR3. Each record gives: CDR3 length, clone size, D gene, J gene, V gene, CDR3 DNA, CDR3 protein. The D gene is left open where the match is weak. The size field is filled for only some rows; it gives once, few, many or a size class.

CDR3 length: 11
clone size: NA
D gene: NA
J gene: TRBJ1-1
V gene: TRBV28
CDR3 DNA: TGTGCCAGCAGTCTTGAACAAAGGGCTTTCTTT
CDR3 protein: CASSLEQRAFF

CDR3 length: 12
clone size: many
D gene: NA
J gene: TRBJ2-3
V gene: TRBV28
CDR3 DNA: TGTGCCAGCACTCCTAATACAGATACGCAGTATTTT
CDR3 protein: CASTPNTDTQYF

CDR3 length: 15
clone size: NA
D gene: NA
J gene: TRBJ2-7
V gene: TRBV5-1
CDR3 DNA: TGCGCCAGCAGCACCAGTACAACGGGTGGCGACGAGCAGTACTTC
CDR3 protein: CASSTSTTGGDEQYF

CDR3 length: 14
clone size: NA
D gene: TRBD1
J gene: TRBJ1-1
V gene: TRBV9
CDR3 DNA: TGTGCCAGCACGCGGACAGGAGGCGTCACTGAAGCTTTCTTT
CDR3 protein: CASTRTGGVTEAFF

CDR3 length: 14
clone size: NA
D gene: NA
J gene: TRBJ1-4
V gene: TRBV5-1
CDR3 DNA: TGCGCCAGCAGCCCGCCCTCAACTAATGAAAAACTGTTTTTT
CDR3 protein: CASSPPSTNEKLFF

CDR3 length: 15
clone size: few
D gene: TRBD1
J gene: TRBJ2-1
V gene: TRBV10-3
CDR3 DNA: TGTGCCATCAGACCCACAGGGGGATTTTACAATGAGCAGTTCTTC
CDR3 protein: CAIRPTGGFYNEQFF

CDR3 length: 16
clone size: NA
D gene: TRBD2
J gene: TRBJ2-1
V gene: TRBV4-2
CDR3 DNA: TGTGCCAGCAGCCAGGGAGGTGGCGGGAGTGTCAATGAGCAGTTCTTC
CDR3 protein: CASSQGGGGSVNEQFF

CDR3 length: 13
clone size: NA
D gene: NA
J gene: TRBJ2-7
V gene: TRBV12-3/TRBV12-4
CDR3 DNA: TGTGCCAGCAGCCCCCTCTTAGGCCACGAGCAGTACTTC
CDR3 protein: CASSPLLGHEQYF

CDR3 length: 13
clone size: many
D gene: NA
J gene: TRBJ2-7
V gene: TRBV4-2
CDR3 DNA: TGTGCCAGCAGCCAAGGACGACCCTACGAGCAGTACTTC
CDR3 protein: CASSQGRPYEQYF

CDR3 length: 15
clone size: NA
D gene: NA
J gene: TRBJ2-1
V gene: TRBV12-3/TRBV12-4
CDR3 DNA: TGTGCCAGCAGTTTCCGATCGGGGCCCTACAATGAGCAGTTCTTC
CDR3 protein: CASSFRSGPYNEQFF

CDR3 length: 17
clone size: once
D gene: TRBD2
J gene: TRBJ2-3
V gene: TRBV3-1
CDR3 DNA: TGTGCCAGCAGTAGGACTAGCGGCCGTACGTTTACAGATACGCGGTATTTT
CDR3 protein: CASSRTSGRTFTDTRYF

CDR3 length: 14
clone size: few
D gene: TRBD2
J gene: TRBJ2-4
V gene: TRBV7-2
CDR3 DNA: TGTGCCAGCAGCCCTAAACTAGCGGGAGAACGGCAGTACTTC
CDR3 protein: CASSPKLAGERQYF

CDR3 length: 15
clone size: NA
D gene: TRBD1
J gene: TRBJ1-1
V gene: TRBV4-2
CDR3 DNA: TGTGCCAGCAGCCAATACTCGGACAGGGGGAATGAAGCTTTCTTT
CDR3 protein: CASSQYSDRGNEAFF

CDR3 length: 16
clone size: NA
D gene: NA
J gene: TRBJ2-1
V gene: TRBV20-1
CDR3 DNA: TGCAGTGCTAGCCCCGCGGCCCTGGGGTCCTACAATGAGCAGTTCTTC
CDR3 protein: CSASPAALGSYNEQFF

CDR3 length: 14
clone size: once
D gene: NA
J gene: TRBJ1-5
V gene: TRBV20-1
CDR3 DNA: TGCAGTGGTGGGCCCCTCCCTAGCAATCAGCCCCAGCATTTT
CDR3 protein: CSGGPLPSNQPQHF

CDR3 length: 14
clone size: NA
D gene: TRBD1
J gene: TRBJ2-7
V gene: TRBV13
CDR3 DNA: TGTGCCAGCAGCCAATTGACAGGGGGCTACGAGCAGTACTTC
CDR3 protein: CASSQLTGGYEQYF

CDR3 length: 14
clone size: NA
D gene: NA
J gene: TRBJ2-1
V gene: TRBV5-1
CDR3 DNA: TGCGCCAGCAGCTTGGCGGACGGAGGGGATGAGCAGTTCTTC
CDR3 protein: CASSLADGGDEQFF

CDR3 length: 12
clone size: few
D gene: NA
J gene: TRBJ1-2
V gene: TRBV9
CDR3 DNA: TGTGCCAGCAGCGTAGCGGGGAATGGCTACACCTTC
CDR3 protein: CASSVAGNGYTF

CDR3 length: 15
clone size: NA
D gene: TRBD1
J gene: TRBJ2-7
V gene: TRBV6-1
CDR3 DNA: TGTGCCAGCAGAGACAAGACAGGGAGCTCCTACGAGCAGTACTTC
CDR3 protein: CASRDKTGSSYEQYF

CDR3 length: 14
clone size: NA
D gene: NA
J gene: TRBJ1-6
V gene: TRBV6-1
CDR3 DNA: TGTGCCAGCAGCCACGGACAGAATAATTCACCCCTCCACTTT
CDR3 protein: CASSHGQNNSPLHF